This T cell receptor (beta chain) was documented in a study of technical replicates of blood from a few donors. TCRdb's table, derived via immunoSEQ multiplex PCR, lists solely in-frame clones and lacks some. The table lists almost 70,000 clones, about nine tenths of them singletons. The V and J ends lost 6 bases and 6 bases, in that order; junction bases with no gene match: 5. Per germline, CDR1 MNHNS and CDR2 SASEGT. The CDR3 is 12 amino acids. The sequencing input was PBMCs. The V gene is TRBV6-1, the J gene TRBJ2-7, with 7 bases fitting TRBD1. This sequence was found in a human donor in good health. Some clones in this sample may be carry-over from other donors' samples. The CDR3 protein is CASRGTGVEQYF. For the CDR3, the DNA is TGTGCCAGCAGAGGAACAGGGGTCGAGCAGTACTTC.